This TCR beta chain was captured in a study of shared clonotypes between healthy human individuals. Healthy HIV-negative adults with no recent acute infections or vaccinations were recruited as donors. Overall study findings and caveats: Around 5% was the fraction of naive CD4 clonotypes found shared across a few donors.

Points on this clone: Its target is unknown.

V was clipped by 5 bases and J by 4 bases, with 12 bases between them. Germline CDR1 SNHLY, CDR2 FYNNEI. This CDR3 contains 13 residues. Profiled with immunoSEQ multiplex PCR; TCRdb holds only in-frame clones, not every one. The table lists 2 million to 3 million clones, roughly nine tenths of them singletons. This receptor was obtained from a man aged 18-30 years in good health. The chain links TRBV2 to TRBJ2-7; a weak D match, TRBD1 (6 bases). Sequenced sample: naive CD4+ T cells sorted from blood. Sample subset: CD45RA+ positively selected. CDR3 nucleotides: TGTGCCAGCAGTAGGGACAAGGGATACGAGCAGTACTTC. It specifies CASSRDKGYEQYF.